This T cell receptor beta chain was retrieved from a study of T cell changes during pregnancy in multiple sclerosis. Sequencing used immunoSEQ multiplex PCR; TCRdb keeps in-frame clones, though not all of them. The data show about 54,000 clones, around 92% seen once. The V gene's germline CDR1 is SGHDT and CDR2 YYEEEE. With V trimmed by 0 bases and J by 0 bases, 5 bases remained unmatched. The CDR3 is 17 residues long. The TCR sequence derives from a female donor in good health, enrolled as a control in a pregnancy study. The material was peripheral blood, obtained after pregnancy. The rearrangement joins TRBV5-6 to TRBJ2-3, with TRBD2 identical over 9 bases. The CDR3 region is CASSLGLAVTSTDTQYF. DNA of the CDR3: TGTGCCAGCAGCTTGGGACTAGCGGTTACTAGCACAGATACGCAGTATTTT. Supplemented by reference TRBV5-6 and TRBJ2-3, the full variable domain reads DAGVTQSPTHLIKTRGQQVTLRCSPKSGHDTVSWYQQALGQGPQFIFQYYEEEERQRGNFPDRFSGHQFPNYSSELNVNALLLGDSALYLCASSLGLAVTSTDTQYFGPGTRLTVL.